This T cell receptor beta chain comes out of a study of cytotoxic CD8 clonotypes in ibrutinib-treated CLL. Some clones are missing from TCRdb's copy, which holds only in-frame ones; the method was immunoSEQ multiplex PCR. Among about 97,000 clones listed, roughly four fifths were seen once. Germline CDR1 reads MDHEN; CDR2 reads SYDVKM. This CDR3 has 15 residues. J was trimmed by 0 bases and V by 6 bases; bases with no gene match: 6. The sequence came from a human donor with chronic lymphocytic leukemia. The chain links TRBV28 to TRBJ2-3; TRBD1 agrees at 7 bases. The specimen comprised PBMCs, sampled after 24 months of ibrutinib treatment. The CDR3 DNA follows: TGTGCCAGCAGCTGGACAGGACCTAGCACAGATACGCAGTATTTT. Protein: CASSWTGPSTDTQYF.